What follows are 10 T cell receptor beta chains derived from one specimen sequenced in a study of breast tumors, draining lymph nodes, adjacent tissues. TCRdb reanalysed the multiplex PCR reads using MiXCR and keeps one entry per CDR3 protein. The sample lists 6,500 to 7,500 distinct CDR3 sequences, around two fifths occurring once. The sample consisted of tumor-adjacent breast tissue. The receptor set was obtained from a female donor with breast cancer. Some clones in this sample may be carry-over from other donors' samples.

As regards this clonotype: This may be a read error, as it is one base from a much larger clone. The chain employs TRBV27 and TRBJ2-1; 7 bases agree with TRBD2. Germline V CDR1 and CDR2: MNHEY, SMNVEV (reference sequence). The CDR3 runs 19 residues. The DNA of the CDR3 is TGTGCCGGCAGTCGTAACAAAATCCGGGCGGGAGTGAGCGGCAATGAGCAGTTCTTC. Amino acid sequence: CAGSRNKIRAGVSGNEQFF.

This clonotype was counted at least ten times. The V gene is TRBV28, the J gene TRBJ1-2, with no clear D. Germline CDR1 is MDHEN and CDR2 is SYDVKM. The V gene lost 6 bases and the J gene lost 2 bases, with 13 bases spanning the gap. This CDR3 has 14 residues. The CDR3 is CASSPSGLNYGYTF. The CDR3 DNA sequence: TGTGCCAGCAGCCCCTCCGGTCTGAACTATGGCTACACCTTC.

The chain employs TRBV7-9 and TRBJ2-3; weak D call: TRBD2 (5 bases). The CDR3 runs 14 residues. V lost 4 bases to trimming and J lost 1 base, with 9 bases between them. From germline, CDR1 is SEHNR and CDR2 FQNEAQ (reference sequence). The chain's CDR3 is CASSSHGGTDTQYF. The CDR3 DNA follows: TGTGCCAGCAGCTCCCACGGGGGCACAGATACGCAGTATTTT.

Within the sample, this clonotype is medium-sized (0.01 to 0.1%). The rearrangement joins TRBV24-1 to TRBJ2-5; 7 bases are shared with TRBD1. Germline CDR1 KGHDR, CDR2 SFDVKD. This CDR3 region has 15 residues. The V gene end was trimmed by 4 bases and the J gene end by 1 base; junction bases not matched to a gene: 5. CDR3 bases: TGTGCCACCAGTGACTCGGGACAGATCCAAGAGACCCAGTACTTC. This encodes CATSDSGQIQETQYF.

This clonotype was seen at least ten times. The chain is built from TRBV5-1 and TRBJ1-4; D is possibly TRBD1 (5 bases). The CDR3 is 15 amino acids. CDR1 is SGHRS, CDR2 YFSETQ, per germline. V dropped 2 bases and J dropped 8 bases, with 16 bases sitting between them. CDR3 sequence (DNA): TGCGCCAGCAGCTTCCAAGGCGGGGCGGAGGAAAAACTGTTTTTT. It codes for CASSFQGGAEEKLFF.

The CDR3 bases are TGTGCCAGCAGTGTAGGACAGGTTACCCCCTACGAGCAGTACTTC. This encodes CASSVGQVTPYEQYF. This rearrangement joins TRBV6-5 to TRBJ2-7, with 7 positions matching TRBD1. Per the germline V gene, CDR1 is MNHEY and CDR2 is SVGAGI. CDR3 length equals 15 residues. V was pared by 5 bases and J by 2 bases, with 9 bases of the junction left unmatched.

The chain recombines TRBV24-1 with TRBJ2-3, with 8 bases matching TRBD1. V shed 4 bases, J shed 1 base, and the junction held 0 bases outside the gene matches. Germline CDR1 reads KGHDR; CDR2 reads SFDVKD. The CDR3 loop spans 14 amino acids. The chain's CDR3 is CATSETGGTDTQYF. The CDR3 DNA follows: TGTGCCACCAGTGAGACAGGGGGCACAGATACGCAGTATTTT.

The chain combines TRBV24-1 with TRBJ2-7; no firm D call. CDR1 and CDR2 (germline): KGHDR, SFDVKD. This CDR3 region has 13 residues. The CDR3 here is CATSEGTPYEQSV. The CDR3 DNA reads as TGTGCCACCAGTGAGGGAACACCCTACGAGCAGTCCGTC.

This clonotype is deemed medium-sized (0.01 to 0.1%). The J gene is TRBJ1-2, the V gene TRBV20-1; TRBD1 matches 8 bases. Germline loops: CDR1 DFQATT, CDR2 SNEGSKA (reference sequence). Trimming cost V 6 bases and J 8 bases; bases outside gene matches: 5. The CDR3 runs 11 residues. The CDR3 region is CSATGGWGYTF. Here the CDR3 DNA reads TGCAGTGCCACAGGGGGGTGGGGCTACACCTTC.

Within the sample, this clonotype is medium-sized. V and J are TRBV7-9 and TRBJ2-5; D is unclear. Germline CDR1 reads SEHNR; CDR2 reads FQNEAQ (reference sequence). The CDR3 runs to 14 residues. V lost 1 base to trimming and J lost 5 bases, with 11 bases between them. The CDR3 nucleotides are TGTGCCAGCAGCTTAGAAGGGCTATCGGAGACCCAGTACTTC. This codes for CASSLEGLSETQYF.